The clone carrying this T cell receptor (beta chain) was counted between two and nine times. Its antigen remains unidentified. This sample is drawn from a study of beta chain features in type 1 diabetes. This CDR3 has 13 residues. Per the germline V gene, CDR1 is SNHLY and CDR2 is FYNNEI. With 3 bases removed from V and 3 bases from J, the gap between germline ends came to 9 bases. Expressed TCRB transcripts were sequenced because the isolated RNA had all been reverse transcribed beforehand. Sequencing was performed with immunoSEQ multiplex PCR; in TCRdb, only in-frame clones are kept and a portion is missing. In the table there are some 48,000 clones, roughly 47% of which are singletons. Regarding the study as a whole: In all four CD4+ subsets, TCRB CDR3 length was significantly, moderately reduced in type 1 diabetes. Compared with healthy donors, patients appeared to share more similar naive, central memory and regulatory TCRB repertoires. Type 1 diabetes patients had VDJ junctions that carried fewer insertions and more deletions.

The TCR originated in a man between 25 and 39 years old with type 1 diabetes. The sample taken for sequencing was stem cell memory CD4+ T cells from blood. The chain recombines TRBV2 with TRBJ2-7, with D tentatively TRBD2 (5 bases). This CDR3 reads CASSEEVGYEQYF. CDR3 nucleotides: TGTGCCAGCAGTGAGGAGGTGGGCTACGAGCAGTACTTC.